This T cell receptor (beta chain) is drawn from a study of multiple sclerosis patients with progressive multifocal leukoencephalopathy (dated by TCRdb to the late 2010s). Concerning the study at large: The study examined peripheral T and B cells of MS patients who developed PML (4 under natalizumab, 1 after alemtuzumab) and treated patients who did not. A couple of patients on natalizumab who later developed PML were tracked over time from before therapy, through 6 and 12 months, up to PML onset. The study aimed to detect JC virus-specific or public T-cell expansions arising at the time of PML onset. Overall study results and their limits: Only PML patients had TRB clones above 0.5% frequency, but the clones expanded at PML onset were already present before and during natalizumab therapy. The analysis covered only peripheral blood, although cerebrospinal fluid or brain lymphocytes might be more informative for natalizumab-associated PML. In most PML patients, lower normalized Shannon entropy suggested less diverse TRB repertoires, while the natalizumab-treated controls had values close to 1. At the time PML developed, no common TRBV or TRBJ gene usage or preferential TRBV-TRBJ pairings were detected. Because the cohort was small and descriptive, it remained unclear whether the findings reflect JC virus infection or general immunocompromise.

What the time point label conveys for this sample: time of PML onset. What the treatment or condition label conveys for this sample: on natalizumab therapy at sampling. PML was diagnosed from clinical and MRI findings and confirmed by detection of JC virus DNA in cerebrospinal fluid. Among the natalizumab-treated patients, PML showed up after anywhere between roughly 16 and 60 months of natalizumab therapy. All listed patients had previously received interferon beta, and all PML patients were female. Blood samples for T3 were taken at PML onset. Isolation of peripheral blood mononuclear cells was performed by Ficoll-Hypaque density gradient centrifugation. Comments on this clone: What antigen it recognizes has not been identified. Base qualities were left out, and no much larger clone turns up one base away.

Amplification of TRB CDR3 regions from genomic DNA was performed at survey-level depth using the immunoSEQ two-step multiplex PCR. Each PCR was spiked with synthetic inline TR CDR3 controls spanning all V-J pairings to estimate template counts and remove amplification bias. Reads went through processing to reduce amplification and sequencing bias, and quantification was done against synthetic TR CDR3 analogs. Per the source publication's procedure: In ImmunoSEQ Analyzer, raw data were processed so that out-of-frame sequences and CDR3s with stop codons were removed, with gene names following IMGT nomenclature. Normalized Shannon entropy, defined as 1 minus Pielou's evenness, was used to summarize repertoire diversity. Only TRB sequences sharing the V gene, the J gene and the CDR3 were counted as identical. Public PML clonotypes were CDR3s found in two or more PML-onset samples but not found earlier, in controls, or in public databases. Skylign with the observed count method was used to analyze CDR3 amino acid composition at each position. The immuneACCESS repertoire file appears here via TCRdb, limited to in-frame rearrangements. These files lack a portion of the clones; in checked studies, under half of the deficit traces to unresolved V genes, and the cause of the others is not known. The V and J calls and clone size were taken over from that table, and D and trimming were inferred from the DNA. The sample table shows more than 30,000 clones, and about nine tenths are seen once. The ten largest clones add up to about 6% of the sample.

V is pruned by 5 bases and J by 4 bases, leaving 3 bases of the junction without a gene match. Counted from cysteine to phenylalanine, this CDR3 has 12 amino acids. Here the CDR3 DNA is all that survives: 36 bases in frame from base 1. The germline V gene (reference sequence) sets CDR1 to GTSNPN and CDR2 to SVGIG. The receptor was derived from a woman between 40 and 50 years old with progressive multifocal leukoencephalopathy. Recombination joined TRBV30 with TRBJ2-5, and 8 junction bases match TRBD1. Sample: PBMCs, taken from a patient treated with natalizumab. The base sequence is TGTGCCTGGGATACAGGGGGAGAGACCCAGTACTTC. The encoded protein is CAWDTGGETQYF.